The 27 T cell receptor beta chains below all came from one sample that was sequenced in a study of cytomegalovirus exposure and HLA in healthy donors. Use of 60 Vbeta and 13 Jbeta primers characterized the PCR. Clones were sequenced by immunoSEQ multiplex PCR, and TCRdb holds only the in-frame ones, with some missing. The table shows approximately 190,000 clones, with about four fifths occurring only once. Sequenced sample: PBMCs. The receptor set was obtained from a boy younger than 10 in good health and CMV-seronegative.

This clone was picked up a small number of times. V is TRBV5-1 and J is TRBJ2-1; a possible D gene is TRBD1 (5 bases). The V gene's germline CDR1 is SGHRS and CDR2 YFSETQ. V dropped 1 base and J dropped 6 bases, with 11 bases sitting between them. The CDR3 extends over 14 amino acids. CDR3 residues: CASSLTGSGNEQFF. The CDR3 coding sequence is TGCGCCAGCAGCTTGACAGGCTCCGGCAATGAGCAGTTCTTC.

The table lists this clone with a few counts. The V call is TRBV7-2, the J call TRBJ2-3; D is uncertain. The germline V and J ends were trimmed by 4 bases and 6 bases, with 8 bases remaining between them. This CDR3 region has 12 residues. Germline assignment: CDR1 SGHTA and CDR2 FQGNSA. Here the CDR3 DNA reads TGTGCCAGCAGCTCCTCGGGTGATACGCAGTATTTT. Protein product: CASSSSGDTQYF.

This clone has just a few counts. V usage is TRBV7-2 and J usage is TRBJ1-2; tentatively, D is TRBD1 (6 bases). The V and J ends lost 5 bases and 7 bases respectively, with 11 bases between them. Germline V gives CDR1 SGHTA, CDR2 FQGNSA. CDR3 size: 12 residues. DNA of the CDR3: TGTGCCAGCAGCGCCCACAGGGTTGGCTACACCTTC. This translates into CASSAHRVGYTF.

The V call is TRBV7-3, the J call TRBJ2-3; possible D gene TRBD2, 7 bases. In germline, CDR1 is SGHTA, CDR2 FQGTGA. The ends were cut back, 5 bases at V and 4 bases at J, with 13 bases in the middle. CDR3 length equals 14 residues. As DNA, the CDR3 is TGTGCCAGCAGCGCGGGGGCCCCCCCAGATACGCAGTATTTT. Protein sequence: CASSAGAPPDTQYF.

DNA of the CDR3: TGCGCCAGCAGCCGGGACTTAATGAACACTGAAGCTTTCTTT. Translated, it gives CASSRDLMNTEAFF. V usage is TRBV4-1 and J usage is TRBJ1-1, with a possible D match to TRBD1 (5 bases). Germline loops: CDR1 MGHRA, CDR2 YSYEKL. This CDR3 has 14 amino acids. Trimming shortened V by 4 bases and J by 0 bases, and 9 bases separated the two germline ends.

This rearrangement joins TRBV11-2 to TRBJ2-3; weak D call: TRBD2 (6 bases). V was trimmed by 6 bases and J by 2 bases, leaving 18 bases between them. The CDR3 is 16 amino acids. Germline V gene lookup returns CDR1 SGHAT and CDR2 FQNNGV. The CDR3 nucleotides are TGTGCCAGCAGTCTTTTCGGGGGTAGCTTCACAGATACGCAGTATTTT. Encoded protein: CASSLFGGSFTDTQYF.

A word on this clone: The junction departs from the called germline gene at one end, perhaps through a read error. V and J are TRBV7-7 and TRBJ2-3; D may be TRBD2 (5 bases). The CDR3 covers 12 residues. CDR1 and CDR2 (germline): SSHAT, FNYEAQ (reference sequence). The CDR3 here is CASSSSAGSQYF. The DNA of the CDR3 is TGTGCTAGCAGCTCCTCCGCGGGTTCGCAGTATTTT.

The V call is TRBV18, the J call TRBJ1-5; D uncertain. The length of the CDR3 is 12 residues. From germline, CDR1 is KGHSH and CDR2 LQKENI. V was cut by 6 bases and J by 5 bases, with 8 bases left in between. The CDR3 bases are TGTGCCAGCTCCCCTAAACATCAGCCCCAGCATTTT. It codes for CASSPKHQPQHF.

This chain connects TRBV5-1 to TRBJ2-5, with a possible D match to TRBD1 (5 bases). The V gene's germline CDR1 is SGHRS and CDR2 YFSETQ. Trimming took 0 bases from V and 2 from J, leaving 17 bases between them. The CDR3 is 17 amino acids. In nucleotides, the CDR3 is TGCGCCAGCAGCTTGGGTCTAACAGGAAGGGGACAAGAGACCCAGTACTTC. Translation: CASSLGLTGRGQETQYF. Supplemented by reference TRBV5-1 and TRBJ2-5, the full variable domain reads KAGVTQTPRYLIKTRGQQVTLSCSPISGHRSVSWYQQTPGQGLQFLFEYFSETQRNKGNFPGRFSGRQFSNSRSEMNVSTLELGDSALYLCASSLGLTGRGQETQYFGPGTRLLVL.

V usage is TRBV5-4 and J usage is TRBJ2-1; a weak D match, TRBD2 (5 bases). Trimming left V 0 bases short and J 11 bases short, with 15 bases between. The CDR3 contains 14 residues. Germline values: CDR1 SGHNT, CDR2 YYREEE (reference sequence). The CDR3 here is CASSLASPGYQQFF. The CDR3 DNA sequence: TGTGCCAGCAGCTTGGCATCACCGGGATATCAGCAGTTCTTC. Filled out from reference TRBV5-4 and TRBJ2-1, the complete variable domain reads ETGVTQSPTHLIKTRGQQVTLRCSSQSGHNTVSWYQQALGQGPQFIFQYYREEENGRGNFPPRFSGLQFPNYSSELNVNALELDDSALYLCASSLASPGYQQFFGPGTRLTVL.

The chain recombines TRBV10-3 with TRBJ1-6, with D possibly matching TRBD1 (6 bases). The germline CDR1 and CDR2 sequences are ENHRY and SYGVKD. Trimming shortened V by 3 bases and J by 7 bases, and 13 bases separated the two germline ends. This CDR3 has 15 amino acids. CDR3 sequence reads: CAISDGRGENSPLHF. CDR3 nucleotide sequence: TGTGCCATCAGTGACGGCAGGGGAGAGAATTCACCCCTCCACTTT.

This clone turned up a few times. The gene calls are TRBV15 and TRBJ1-2, with unresolved D. CDR1 LNHNV and CDR2 YYDKDF come from the germline V gene (reference sequence). The CDR3 totals 13 residues. V was pared by 4 bases and J by 1 base, with 7 bases between. CDR3 loop: CATSTGNNYGYTF. The CDR3 nucleotides are TGTGCCACCAGCACAGGAAATAACTATGGCTACACCTTC.

The chain recombines TRBV7-9 with TRBJ1-2; a possible D gene is TRBD1 (5 bases). Germline V gives CDR1 SEHNR, CDR2 FQNEAQ (reference sequence). The V gene lost 1 base and the J gene lost 3 bases, with 15 bases spanning the gap. The CDR3 has 16 residues. The CDR3 protein is CASSLGTPDSYYGYTF. In DNA form, the CDR3 reads TGTGCCAGCAGCTTAGGGACGCCTGACAGCTACTATGGCTACACCTTC.

The chain couples TRBV2 to TRBJ1-1; D unclear. The V gene lost 6 bases and the J gene lost 4 bases, with 9 bases spanning the gap. The CDR3 sequence is 12 residues long. Looked up from germline, CDR1 is SNHLY and CDR2 is FYNNEI. As DNA, the CDR3 is TGTGCCAGCAGGGCCAGGATCACTGAAGCTTTCTTT. Translation: CASRARITEAFF.

CDR3 protein: CASSTWTAGSSGANVLTF. For the CDR3, the DNA is TGTGCCAGCAGCACCTGGACAGCGGGGAGCTCTGGGGCCAACGTCCTGACTTTC. The V and J genes are TRBV5-4 and TRBJ2-6; perhaps TRBD2 as D (7 bases). The ends were cut back, 4 bases at V and 0 bases at J, with 17 bases in the middle. CDR3 size: 18 residues. Germline CDR1 and CDR2: SGHNT and YYREEE (reference sequence).

The chain links TRBV11-2 to TRBJ2-7; D perhaps matches TRBD2 (6 bases). Germline CDR1 and CDR2: SGHAT and FQNNGV. With 4 bases removed from V and 3 bases from J, the gap between germline ends came to 19 bases. The CDR3 is made up of 16 amino acids. The CDR3 region is CASSSGGSVGFYEQYF. DNA for the CDR3: TGTGCCAGCAGCTCCGGAGGGAGCGTCGGATTCTACGAGCAGTACTTC. The variable domain in full, completed from reference TRBV11-2 and TRBJ2-7, reads EAGVAQSPRYKIIEKRQSVAFWCNPISGHATLYWYQQILGQGPKLLIQFQNNGVVDDSQLPKDRFSAERLKGVDSTLKIQPAKLEDSAVYLCASSSGGSVGFYEQYFGPGTRLTVT.

The rearrangement links TRBV9 to TRBJ1-4; D unclear. The ends were cut back, 0 bases at V and 4 bases at J, with 10 bases in the middle. From germline, CDR1 is SGDLS and CDR2 YYNGEE. CDR3 length: 15 residues. CDR3 in amino acids: CASSVERSGNEKLFF. The DNA for the CDR3 is TGTGCCAGCAGCGTAGAGAGATCCGGTAATGAAAAACTGTTTTTT.

The CDR3 loop is CATSRGGSGVGQETQYF. As DNA, the CDR3 is TGTGCCACCAGCAGAGGGGGGTCGGGGGTCGGCCAAGAGACCCAGTACTTC. The chain is built from TRBV15 and TRBJ2-5; tentatively, D is TRBD2 (6 bases). CDR1 and CDR2 (germline): LNHNV, YYDKDF (reference sequence). V was cut by 1 base and J by 1 base, with 16 bases left in between. This CDR3 region has 17 residues.

V is TRBV14 and J is TRBJ1-1; tentative D call: TRBD1 (5 bases). The V end lost 6 bases, the J end lost 4 bases, and 12 bases lay between the germline ends. The CDR3 is made up of 13 amino acids. Germline values: CDR1 SGHDN, CDR2 FVKESK. CDR3 residues: CASSSRVGTEAFF. In DNA, the CDR3 is TGTGCCAGCAGTAGCAGGGTAGGCACTGAAGCTTTCTTT.

The chain couples TRBV4-1 to TRBJ1-3; D is unresolved. V was trimmed by 0 bases and J by 7 bases, leaving 16 bases between them. The CDR3 length is 16 residues. The germline gives CDR1 MGHRA, CDR2 YSYEKL. This chain's CDR3 is CASSQDPAFIGNTIYF. The CDR3 DNA reads TGCGCCAGCAGCCAAGACCCGGCTTTTATCGGGAACACCATATATTTT.

The chain employs TRBV2 and TRBJ2-7, with 7 bases that match TRBD2. After removal of 4 bases from V and 7 bases from J, the junction contained 16 bases not matched to a gene. Germline V lookup: CDR1 SNHLY, CDR2 FYNNEI. CDR3 size: 16 residues. As DNA, the CDR3 is TGTGCCAGCAGTGGATCTAGCGGAACCTTCCTCGGGGAGCAGTACTTC. This translates into CASSGSSGTFLGEQYF.

V is TRBV6-1 and J is TRBJ1-1; D uncertain. Germline CDR1 MNHNS, CDR2 SASEGT. The CDR3 spans 12 residues. V lost 2 bases, J lost 10 bases, and 11 bases lay in between. The CDR3: CASSEKARGAFF. CDR3 bases: TGTGCCAGCAGTGAAAAGGCGCGGGGAGCTTTCTTT.

V usage is TRBV5-1 and J usage is TRBJ2-3, with TRBD1 matching over 7 bases. This CDR3 has 18 amino acids. V lost 3 bases, J lost 2 bases, and 15 bases stayed unmatched. Germline assignment: CDR1 SGHRS and CDR2 YFSETQ. CDR3 in DNA: TGCGCCAGCAGCTCGAACCCCTTGACAGGGCCCTACACAGATACGCAGTATTTT. Amino acids: CASSSNPLTGPYTDTQYF.

This chain uses TRBV5-1 with TRBJ2-5; 8 nucleotides line up with TRBD2. The CDR3 totals 16 residues. With V trimmed by 3 bases and J by 3 bases, 10 bases remained unmatched. Looked up from germline, CDR1 is SGHRS and CDR2 is YFSETQ. The CDR3 DNA is TGCGCCAGCAGCTGGCGGGGGGCCGCGGGGAAAGAGACCCAGTACTTC. Protein sequence: CASSWRGAAGKETQYF.

The genes are TRBV5-4 and TRBJ2-7; TRBD2 aligns across 9 bases. J was trimmed by 4 bases and V by 3 bases; bases with no gene match: 11. The CDR3 runs to 16 residues. Looked up from germline, CDR1 is SGHNT and CDR2 is YYREEE (reference sequence). Here the CDR3 reads CASSYSPSGGLYEQYF. CDR3 nucleotide sequence: TGTGCCAGCAGCTATTCCCCCAGCGGGGGGTTATACGAGCAGTACTTC.

This chain joins TRBV14 and TRBJ1-2; D possibly corresponds to TRBD1 (6 bases). This CDR3 is 14 amino acids long. CDR1 is SGHDN and CDR2 is FVKESK in the germline V gene. V dropped 0 bases and J dropped 3 bases, with 8 bases sitting between them. Here the CDR3 DNA reads TGTGCCAGCAGCCAAGATCAGGGGTACTATGGCTACACCTTC. It translates to CASSQDQGYYGYTF.

This chain joins TRBV6-1 and TRBJ1-3; no clear D gene. Deletions cut 4 bases from V and 0 bases from J, with 10 bases between. Germline V gene data show CDR1 as MNHNS and CDR2 as SASEGT. CDR3 size: 15 residues. CDR3 protein: CASSGGHSSGNTIYF. The DNA for the CDR3 is TGTGCCAGCAGTGGAGGTCATAGCTCTGGAAACACCATATATTTT.